Shown below are 8 T cell receptor beta chains from a single sample sequenced in a study of read filtering for tumor transcriptome and immune sequencing. The library was built from around 400 ng RNA with molecular barcoded adaptors for alpha/delta and beta/gamma chains. TCRdb called the reads again in MiXCR, with one record for every CDR3 protein. The repertoire consists of 100,000 to 150,000 distinct CDR3 sequences, with over 10% occurring once and the leading ten covering approximately 10%. Sequenced material: a population of CD138-negative cells sorted from bone marrow. All receptors derive from a donor aged 40 or over with multiple myeloma.

As regards this clonotype: Relative to the germline gene, one junction end is altered; a read error may explain this. V gene TRBV18 combines with J gene TRBJ2-5; D remains unclear. This CDR3 contains 14 residues. Germline lookup yields CDR1 KGHSH and CDR2 LQKENI. In nucleotides, the CDR3 is TGTGCCAGCTCACCACGAGGAATCCAAGGGACCCAGTACTTC. This sequence encodes CASSPRGIQGTQYF.

The chain links TRBV27 to TRBJ2-2; no reliable D call. CDR1 and CDR2 (germline): MNHEY, SMNVEV (reference sequence). The CDR3 covers 12 residues. The germline V and J ends were trimmed by 5 bases and 5 bases, with 6 bases remaining between them. The CDR3 DNA is TGTGCCAGCAGTGGTATTACCGGGGAGCTGTTTTTT. This translates into CASSGITGELFF.

This clonotype has a handful of counts. The junction departs from germline at one end; a sequencing error may be responsible. The genes are TRBV4-2 and TRBJ2-1; TRBD2 aligns across 7 bases. The CDR3 totals 17 residues. The germline V gene has CDR1 LGHNA and CDR2 YNFKEQ. The DNA for the CDR3 is TGTGCCAGCAGCCGTCAGGGCGGGAGTGGTTCCTACAATGGGCAGTTCTTT. Its protein product is CASSRQGGSGSYNGQFF.

This clonotype appeared a few times. The V gene is TRBV6-5, the J gene TRBJ2-7, with D tentatively TRBD2 (5 bases). Germline V gene lookup returns CDR1 MNHEY and CDR2 SVGAGI. V lost 5 bases and J 5 bases, leaving 16 bases between the germline ends. The CDR3 is 14 residues long. CDR3 in amino acids: CASSLGRVGHEQYF. As DNA, the CDR3 is TGTGCCAGCAGTCTGGGGAGAGTAGGCCACGAGCAGTACTTC.

Notes on this clonotype: This may arise from a read error, as a much more abundant clone is one base away. As DNA, the CDR3 is TGTGCCAGCAGCCAGTCGGGGGGTAATGAGCAGCTCTTC. Its protein is CASSQSGGNEQLF. This chain connects TRBV3-1 to TRBJ2-1, with 7 bases identical to TRBD2. Germline V gives CDR1 LGHDT, CDR2 YNNKEL (reference sequence). CDR3 size: 13 residues.

Comments on this clonotype: This may be a read error: a much more frequent sequence differs by one nucleotide. The chain uses TRBV7-2 and TRBJ2-3; no reliable D call. Germline values: CDR1 SGHTA, CDR2 FQGNSA. The CDR3 consists of 13 residues. As DNA, the CDR3 is TGTGCCAGCAACTTAAATTATGCAGATACGCAGTATTTT. As protein: CASNLNYADTQYF.

This clonotype has a count of ten or more. The chain employs TRBV20-1 and TRBJ1-1; tentative D call: TRBD1 (5 bases). V was pared by 1 base and J by 5 bases, with 11 bases between. This CDR3 contains 13 residues. The germline V gene has CDR1 DFQATT and CDR2 SNEGSKA (reference sequence). The CDR3 sequence is CSARGQGETEAFF. The CDR3 bases are TGCAGTGCTAGAGGCCAGGGAGAAACTGAAGCTTTCTTT.

This clonotype was recorded many times. The rearrangement joins TRBV27 to TRBJ1-1, with a tentative D call TRBD1 (5 bases). The CDR3 has 14 amino acids. Germline V lookup: CDR1 MNHEY, CDR2 SMNVEV (reference sequence). V shed 5 bases and J shed 0 bases, with 10 bases lying between them. CDR3 sequence (DNA): TGTGCCAGCAGTCCCAGGGTACTGAACACTGAAGCTTTCTTT. Residues: CASSPRVLNTEAFF.